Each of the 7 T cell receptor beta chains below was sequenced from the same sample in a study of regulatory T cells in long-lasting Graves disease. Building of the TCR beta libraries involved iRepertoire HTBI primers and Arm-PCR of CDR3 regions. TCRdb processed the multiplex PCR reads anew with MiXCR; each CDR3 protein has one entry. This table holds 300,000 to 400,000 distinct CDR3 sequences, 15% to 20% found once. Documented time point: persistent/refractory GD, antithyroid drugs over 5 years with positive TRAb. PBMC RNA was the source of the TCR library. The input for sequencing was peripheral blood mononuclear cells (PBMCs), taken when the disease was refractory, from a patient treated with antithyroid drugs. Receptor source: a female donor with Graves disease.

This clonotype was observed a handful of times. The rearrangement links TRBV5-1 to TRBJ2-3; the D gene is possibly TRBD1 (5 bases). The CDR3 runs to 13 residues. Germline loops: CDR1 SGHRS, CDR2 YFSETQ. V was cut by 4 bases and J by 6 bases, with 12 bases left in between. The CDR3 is CASSHEGVDTQYF. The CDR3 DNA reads TGCGCCAGCAGCCACGAAGGGGTTGATACGCAGTATTTT.

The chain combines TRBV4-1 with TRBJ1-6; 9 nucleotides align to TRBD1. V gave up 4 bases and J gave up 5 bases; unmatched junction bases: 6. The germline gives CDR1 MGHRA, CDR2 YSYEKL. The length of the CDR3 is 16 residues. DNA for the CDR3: TGCGCCAGCAGCCTCGGGGGGACAGGGAATAATTCACCCCTCCACTTT. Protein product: CASSLGGTGNNSPLHF.

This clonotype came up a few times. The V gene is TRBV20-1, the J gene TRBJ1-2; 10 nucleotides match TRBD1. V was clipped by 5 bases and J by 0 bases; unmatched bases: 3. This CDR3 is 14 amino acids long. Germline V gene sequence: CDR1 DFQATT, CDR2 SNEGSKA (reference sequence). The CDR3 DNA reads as TGCAGTGCTGACAGGGGGCAAGCTAACTATGGCTACACCTTC. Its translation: CSADRGQANYGYTF.

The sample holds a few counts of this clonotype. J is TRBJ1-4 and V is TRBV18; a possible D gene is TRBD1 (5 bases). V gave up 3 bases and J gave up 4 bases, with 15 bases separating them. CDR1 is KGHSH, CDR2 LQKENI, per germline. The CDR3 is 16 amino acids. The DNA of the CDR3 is TGTGCCAGCTCACCTCTGACCCGGGACGGTAATGAAAAACTGTTTTTT. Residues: CASSPLTRDGNEKLFF.

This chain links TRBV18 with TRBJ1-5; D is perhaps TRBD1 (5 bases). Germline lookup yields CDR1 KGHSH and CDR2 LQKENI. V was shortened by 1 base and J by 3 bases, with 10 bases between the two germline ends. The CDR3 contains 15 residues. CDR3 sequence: CASSPRRGSNQPQHF. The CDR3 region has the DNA TGTGCCAGCTCACCACGTAGGGGTTCCAATCAGCCCCAGCATTTT.

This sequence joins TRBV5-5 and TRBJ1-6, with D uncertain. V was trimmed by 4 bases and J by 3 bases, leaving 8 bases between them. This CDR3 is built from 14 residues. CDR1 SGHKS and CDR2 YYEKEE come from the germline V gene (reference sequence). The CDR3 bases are TGTGCCAGCAGCCATTGGGACTATAATTCACCCCTCCACTTT. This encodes CASSHWDYNSPLHF. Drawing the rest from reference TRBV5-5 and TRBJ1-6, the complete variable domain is DAGVTQSPTHLIKTRGQQVTLRCSPISGHKSVSWYQQVLGQGPQFIFQYYEKEERGRGNFPDRFSARQFPNYSSELNVNALLLGDSALYLCASSHWDYNSPLHFGNGTRLTVT.

CDR3 protein: CASSSKDRTNEKLFF. DNA for the CDR3: TGTGCCAGCAGCTCCAAGGACAGGACGAATGAAAAACTGTTTTTT. V is TRBV7-9 and J is TRBJ1-4, with 7 nucleotides matching TRBD1. The CDR3 is made up of 15 amino acids. Germline CDR1 SEHNR, CDR2 FQNEAQ (reference sequence). V lost 4 bases to trimming and J lost 5 bases; unmatched junction nucleotides: 7.